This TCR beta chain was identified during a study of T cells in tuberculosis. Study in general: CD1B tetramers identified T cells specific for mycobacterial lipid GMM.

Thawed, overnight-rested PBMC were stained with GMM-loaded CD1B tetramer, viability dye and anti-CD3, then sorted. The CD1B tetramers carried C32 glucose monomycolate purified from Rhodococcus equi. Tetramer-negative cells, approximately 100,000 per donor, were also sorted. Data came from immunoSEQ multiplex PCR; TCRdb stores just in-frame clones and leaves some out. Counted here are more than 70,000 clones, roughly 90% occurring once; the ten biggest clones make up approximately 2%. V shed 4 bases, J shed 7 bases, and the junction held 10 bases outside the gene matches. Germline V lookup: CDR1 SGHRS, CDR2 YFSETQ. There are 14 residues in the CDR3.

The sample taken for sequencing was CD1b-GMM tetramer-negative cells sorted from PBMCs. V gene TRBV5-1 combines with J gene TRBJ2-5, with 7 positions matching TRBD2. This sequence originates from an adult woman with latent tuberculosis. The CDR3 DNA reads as TGCGCCAGCAGCCAAACGGGACGCGGGGGGACCCAGTACTTC. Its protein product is CASSQTGRGGTQYF.